The clone carrying this T cell receptor beta chain was picked up a small number of times. Its matching antigen is unknown. The source of the sample is a study of T cell repertoires in cytomegalovirus infection. Study overall: Signatures in public TCR beta sequences pointed to both CMV infection and matching HLA type. Findings and caveats of the study: The study identified carriers of CMV plus the relevant HLA from cumulative public TCR beta family frequency. Within the response measured ex vivo, HLA-C-restricted CMV-specific TCR beta clonotypes were dominant.

From germline, CDR1 is MNHNY and CDR2 SVGAGI (reference sequence). This CDR3 is 12 amino acids long. Trimming left V 6 bases short and J 8 bases short, with 11 bases between. A single record per CDR3 protein comes from TCRdb applying MiXCR to the reads. This sample has 100,000 to 150,000 distinct CDR3 sequences, with approximately 8.8% found just once. Sequencing was done on a sample of PBMCs. The sequence was collected from a human donor in good health (CMV status not recorded). Some clones in this sample may be carry-over from other donors' samples. This chain joins TRBV6-6 and TRBJ1-3; D call uncertain. The CDR3 nucleotides are TGTGCCAGCAGCCCCCTGATGGACACCATATATTTT. Encoded protein: CASSPLMDTIYF.